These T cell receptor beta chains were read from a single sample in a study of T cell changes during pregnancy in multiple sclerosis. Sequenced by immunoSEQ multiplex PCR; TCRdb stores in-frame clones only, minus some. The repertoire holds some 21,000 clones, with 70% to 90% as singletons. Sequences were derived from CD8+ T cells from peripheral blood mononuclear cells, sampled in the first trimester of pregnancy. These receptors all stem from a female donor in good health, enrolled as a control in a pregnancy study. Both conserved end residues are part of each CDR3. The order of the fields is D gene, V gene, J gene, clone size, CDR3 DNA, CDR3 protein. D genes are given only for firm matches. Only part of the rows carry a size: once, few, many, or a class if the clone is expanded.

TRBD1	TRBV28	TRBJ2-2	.	TGTGCCAGCAGTCCAAACCACCACAGGGGGCGTGGGAACACCGGGGAGCTGTTTTTT	CASSPNHHRGRGNTGELFF
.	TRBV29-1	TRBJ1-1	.	TGCAGCGTTGTGGGGGGAGACACTGAAGCTTTCTTT	CSVVGGDTEAFF
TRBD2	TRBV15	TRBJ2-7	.	TGTGCCACCAGCAGAGATCGGAACCCTGGATGGGGGGGCTCCTACGAGCAGTACTTC	CATSRDRNPGWGGSYEQYF
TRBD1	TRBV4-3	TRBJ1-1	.	TGCGCCAGCAGCCTCTCAGGGACAGGGGGTGGAGTAGCTTTCTTT	CASSLSGTGGGVAFF
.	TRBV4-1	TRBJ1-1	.	TGCGCCAGCAGCCAAGCCCACACCCCGGTGGAGGAAGCTTTCTTT	CASSQAHTPVEEAFF
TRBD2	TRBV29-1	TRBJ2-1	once	TGCAGCGTTGAACTGGGGGAGGGGTCTTACAATGAGCAGTTCTTC	CSVELGEGSYNEQFF
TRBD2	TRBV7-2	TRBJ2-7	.	TGTGCCAGCAGCTTAGCTCTAGCGGGAGGATACTCCTACGAGCAGTACTTC	CASSLALAGGYSYEQYF
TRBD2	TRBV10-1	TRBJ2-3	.	TGCGCCAGCAGTGAGTCGAGGGGACTAGCGGGTAGCACAGATACGCAGTATTTT	CASSESRGLAGSTDTQYF
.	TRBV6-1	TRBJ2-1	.	TGTGCCAGCAGTGAAGCGGGAGAGGGTTACAATGAGCAGTTCTTC	CASSEAGEGYNEQFF
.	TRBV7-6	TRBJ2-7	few	TGTGCCAGCAGTCAAGGGGGCTACGAGCAGTACTTC	CASSQGGYEQYF
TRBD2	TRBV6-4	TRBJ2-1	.	TGTGCCAGCAGTGACGGGGGGGAGAACGGTGAGCAGTTCTTC	CASSDGGENGEQFF
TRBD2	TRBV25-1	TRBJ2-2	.	TGTGCCAGCGGTGCATCACTAGCGTACACCGGGGAGCTGTTTTTT	CASGASLAYTGELFF
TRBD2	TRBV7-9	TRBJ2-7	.	TGTGCCAGCAGCTCCGATTCCGGGACTAGCGGCTCCTACGAGCAGTACTTC	CASSSDSGTSGSYEQYF
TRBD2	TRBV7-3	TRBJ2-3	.	TGTGCCAGCAGCCTCAGGGGTTGGGGGACTAGCGCCTCAGATACGCAGTATTTT	CASSLRGWGTSASDTQYF